This TCR beta chain was identified during a study of OX40 agonist ivuxolimab in advanced cancers. Profiling relied on immunoSEQ multiplex PCR, and the TCRdb table lists in-frame clones only, not all of them. The sample includes about 62,000 clones, 65% to 90% seen only once; the top ten take roughly 2.3%. The germline CDR1 and CDR2 sequences are SGDLS and YYNGEE. This CDR3 is 15 amino acids long. Losses at the gene ends were 0 bases for V and 4 bases for J; bases not matched to a gene: 4. V is TRBV9 and J is TRBJ1-5; 7 bases are shared with TRBD1. This clonotype originated in an adult with an advanced solid tumor such as melanoma, head and neck, liver or kidney cancer. This specimen was CD4+ or CD8+ T cells sorted from blood, taken in a trial of the OX40 agonist ivuxolimab. The CDR3 nucleotides read TGTGCCAGCAGCGTAGATGGACAGGAGAATCAGCCCCAGCATTTT. It is translated as CASSVDGQENQPQHF.